Below, 9 T cell receptor beta chains from the same sample are listed, as sequenced in a study of CD8+CD57+ T cells in acquired aplastic anemia. The authors sequenced patients whose flow cytometry had shown CD8+CD57+ cell expansion. Genomic DNA templated the TCR beta VDJ and CDR3 profiling. One entry per CDR3 protein, called by TCRdb with MiXCR from the reads. The sample has fewer than 250,000 distinct CDR3 sequences; almost 50% are singletons. The sequenced material came from sorted CD4+, CD8+, or CD8+CD57+ T cells (not recorded which) from PBMCs. The receptor set was obtained from a human donor with aplastic anemia.

This clonotype came up many times. The CDR3 coding sequence is TGCGCCAGCAGCTTGGACAGCTCGAACACTGAAGCTTTCTTT. This translates into CASSLDSSNTEAFF. The chain recombines TRBV5-1 with TRBJ1-1; D is undetermined. The CDR3 contains 14 residues. Trimming removed 0 bases from V and 1 base from J, with 7 bases in between. In germline, CDR1 is SGHRS, CDR2 YFSETQ.

There are a few counts of this clonotype. The V and J genes are TRBV3-1 and TRBJ1-2, with D possibly being TRBD1 (5 bases). The CDR3 spans 14 residues. Germline V gene lookup returns CDR1 LGHDT and CDR2 YNNKEL (reference sequence). V was cut by 1 base and J by 4 bases, with 10 bases left in between. The DNA of the CDR3 is TGTGCCAGCAGCCAAGTTATTGGGACCTATGGCTACACCTTC. Translated: CASSQVIGTYGYTF.

This chain's CDR3 is CAIGTSGPYNEQFF. The CDR3 DNA is TGCGCCATCGGGACTAGCGGGCCTTACAATGAGCAGTTCTTC. V and J are TRBV10-2 and TRBJ2-1; TRBD2 agrees at 12 bases. In germline, CDR1 is WSHSY, CDR2 SAAADI. Unmatched junction bases numbered 5, after V lost 10 bases and J lost 4 bases. This CDR3 region has 14 residues.

This rearrangement joins TRBV19 to TRBJ2-5; 16 bases fit TRBD2. Trimming removed 4 bases from V and 4 bases from J; junction bases left unmatched: 12. This CDR3 is built from 19 residues. Germline V gene lookup returns CDR1 LNHDA and CDR2 SQIVND (reference sequence). CDR3 sequence: CASSRVHRGLAGGRETQYF. The CDR3, as DNA: TGTGCCAGTAGTAGAGTTCATCGGGGACTAGCGGGGGGGCGAGAGACCCAGTACTTC.

This chain joins TRBV28 and TRBJ1-4; D ambiguous. CDR3 length: 11 residues. The V end was cut by 6 bases, the J end by 6 bases, with 5 bases between. CDR1 is MDHEN, CDR2 SYDVKM, per germline. This chain's CDR3 is CASSPYEKLFF. DNA for the CDR3: TGTGCCAGCAGCCCCTATGAAAAACTGTTTTTT. Using reference TRBV28 and TRBJ1-4 for the parts outside the CDR3, the full variable domain is DVKVTQSSRYLVKRTGEKVFLECVQDMDHENMFWYRQDPGLGLRLIYFSYDVKMKEKGDIPEGYSVSREKKERFSLILESASTNQTSMYLCASSPYEKLFFGSGTQLSVL.

The chain uses TRBV15 and TRBJ2-7; perhaps TRBD1 as D (5 bases). CDR3 size: 14 residues. V gave up 2 bases and J gave up 1 base, with 9 bases separating them. The germline gives CDR1 LNHNV, CDR2 YYDKDF (reference sequence). As DNA, the CDR3 is TGTGCCACCAGCAGACTCCAGGGTTCCTACGAGCAGTACTTC. It translates to CATSRLQGSYEQYF.

V is TRBV5-1 and J is TRBJ1-6, with 8 bases matching TRBD1. The V segment lost 5 bases and the J segment 7 bases; nucleotides outside the gene matches: 5. The length of the CDR3 is 14 residues. Germline V gene lookup returns CDR1 SGHRS and CDR2 YFSETQ. The chain's CDR3 is CASRAGTGNSPLHF. The CDR3 nucleotides read TGCGCCAGCAGGGCCGGGACAGGAAATTCACCCCTCCACTTT.

This chain joins TRBV2 and TRBJ2-1, with 11 bases aligning to TRBD2. J lost 8 bases, V lost 10 bases, and 10 bases had no gene match. The CDR3 extends over 14 amino acids. The germline V gene encodes CDR1 SNHLY and CDR2 FYNNEI. CDR3 residues: CATRLAGRSDEQFF. For the CDR3, the DNA is TGTGCCACCCGACTAGCGGGAAGATCGGATGAGCAGTTCTTC.

The chain recombines TRBV15 with TRBJ1-5; TRBD1 is a possible D gene (5 bases). The CDR3 runs 17 residues. Germline loops: CDR1 LNHNV, CDR2 YYDKDF (reference sequence). Trimming left V 3 bases short and J 4 bases short, with 19 bases between. CDR3 residues: CATSSEDSGRLNQPQHF. The CDR3 DNA reads TGTGCCACCAGCAGTGAAGACTCGGGACGGCTTAATCAGCCCCAGCATTTT.